Shown below are 18 T cell receptor beta chains from a single sample sequenced in a study of TIL therapy for anti-PD-1-resistant metastatic lung cancer. The libraries were made with immunoSEQ v3. Produced via immunoSEQ multiplex PCR; TCRdb's table is partial and in-frame only. The sample includes 45,000 to 75,000 clones, around 68% of them seen just once. The time point is: pre-treatment sample, taken before nivolumab and TIL therapy. Sequenced here: blood, sampled at baseline. The receptors derive from a person aged 30 to 80 with non-small cell lung cancer.

This chain uses TRBV2 with TRBJ1-4; D might be TRBD1 (5 bases). Trimming cost V 4 bases and J 10 bases, with 10 bases left between them. This CDR3 is 12 amino acids long. The germline V gene encodes CDR1 SNHLY and CDR2 FYNNEI. CDR3 bases: TGTGCCAGCAGTGGGGGGTTTGGAAAACTGTTTTTT. This sequence encodes CASSGGFGKLFF.

V gene TRBV7-2 combines with J gene TRBJ1-1, with D uncertain. The ends were cut back, 1 base at V and 5 bases at J, with 14 bases in the middle. The CDR3 spans 15 residues. The germline CDR1 and CDR2 sequences are SGHTA and FQGNSA. DNA for the CDR3: TGTGCCAGCAGCTTAGTTTTCGGGCAGCAGACTGAAGCTTTCTTT. Encoded protein: CASSLVFGQQTEAFF. Looking up the rest from reference TRBV7-2 and TRBJ1-1 gives the full variable domain: GAGVSQSPSNKVTEKGKDVELRCDPISGHTALYWYRQSLGQGLEFLIYFQGNSAPDKSGLPSDRFSAERTGGSVSTLTIQRTQQEDSAVYLCASSLVFGQQTEAFFGQGTRLTVV.

The CDR3, as DNA: TGTGCCAGCAGCCCCGGGATCAGCACAGATACGCAGTATTTT. Translation gives CASSPGISTDTQYF. V gene TRBV7-3 combines with J gene TRBJ2-3, with D possibly being TRBD2 (5 bases). Germline lookup yields CDR1 SGHTA and CDR2 FQGTGA. Trimming stripped 5 bases from V and 0 bases from J, with 9 bases between. The CDR3 runs to 14 residues.

This clone was counted once. The genes are TRBV6-5 and TRBJ2-7; TRBD1 aligns across 9 bases. V gave up 0 bases and J gave up 5 bases; unmatched junction bases: 2. This CDR3 has 14 amino acids. From germline, CDR1 is MNHEY and CDR2 SVGAGI. The CDR3 loop is CASSYSTGGDEQYF. The DNA of the CDR3 is TGTGCCAGCAGTTACTCGACAGGGGGGGACGAGCAGTACTTC.

The chain's CDR3 is CATSRDDYGYTF. CDR3 DNA: TGTGCCACCAGCAGAGATGACTATGGCTACACCTTC. The rearrangement joins TRBV15 to TRBJ1-2; D gene ambiguous. Germline loops: CDR1 LNHNV, CDR2 YYDKDF (reference sequence). This CDR3 contains 12 residues. V gave up 0 bases and J gave up 3 bases, with 2 bases separating them.

This clone has a single count. The J gene is TRBJ2-7, the V gene TRBV5-8, with no clear D. This CDR3 contains 15 residues. Trimming took off 0 bases at V and 3 bases at J, with 13 bases between the two ends. Germline CDR1 reads SGHTS; CDR2 reads YDEGEE. The CDR3 region is CASSLGIGEYYEQYF. CDR3 nucleotides: TGTGCCAGCAGCTTGGGAATCGGTGAATACTACGAGCAGTACTTC.

V is TRBV11-2 and J is TRBJ2-7; D call uncertain. The CDR3 is 13 amino acids. Germline CDR1 is SGHAT and CDR2 is FQNNGV. The ends were cut back, 2 bases at V and 2 bases at J, with 7 bases in the middle. CDR3 nucleotides: TGTGCCAGCAGCTTATACCAAACCTACGAGCAGTACTTC. It is translated as CASSLYQTYEQYF.

The chain recombines TRBV28 with TRBJ2-1; D is unclear. Germline assignment: CDR1 MDHEN and CDR2 SYDVKM. This CDR3 comprises 12 residues. V lost 7 bases and J lost 7, with 11 bases in between. CDR3 coding DNA: TGTGCCAGCAATCCAGGCCCTAATGAGCAGTTCTTC. It specifies CASNPGPNEQFF.

In nucleotides, the CDR3 is TGCAGCGTTGAAGCCCGGGAGCCTGGAAACACCATATATTTT. It codes for CSVEAREPGNTIYF. The gene calls are TRBV29-1 and TRBJ1-3; no clear D gene. Germline V gives CDR1 SQVTM, CDR2 ANQGSEA. The CDR3 runs 14 residues. V lost 1 base to trimming and J lost 2 bases, with 9 bases between them.

This clone was detected a few times. The chain recombines TRBV7-9 with TRBJ2-7; maybe TRBD2 (6 bases). Trimming cost V 4 bases and J 2 bases, with 18 bases left between them. The germline CDR1 and CDR2 sequences are SEHNR and FQNEAQ (reference sequence). The CDR3 is 16 residues long. This CDR3 is CASSSPSGGNPYEQYF. The CDR3 bases are TGTGCCAGCAGCTCCCCCAGCGGCGGGAACCCCTACGAGCAGTACTTC.

This clone came up a few times. The chain combines TRBV6-5 with TRBJ1-2, with no clear D. The CDR3 covers 15 residues. The V end lost 0 bases, the J end lost 4 bases, and 12 bases lay between the germline ends. Germline V gene lookup returns CDR1 MNHEY and CDR2 SVGAGI. This CDR3 reads CASSYSWGYGYGYTF. DNA of the CDR3: TGTGCCAGCAGTTACTCTTGGGGTTATGGCTATGGCTACACCTTC.

The chain is built from TRBV7-2 and TRBJ2-3, with 10 bases fitting TRBD2. This CDR3 is 15 amino acids long. V lost 4 bases and J lost 6; bases outside the gene matches: 7. Germline V CDR1 and CDR2: SGHTA, FQGNSA. CDR3 bases: TGTGCCAGCAGCTGGAGCGGGGGGGCCTTTGATACGCAGTATTTT. Protein product: CASSWSGGAFDTQYF.

This chain uses TRBV7-8 with TRBJ1-1; weak D call: TRBD1 (5 bases). Trimming pared 5 bases from V and 1 base from J, leaving 14 bases between. This CDR3 contains 15 residues. Germline V lookup: CDR1 SGHVS, CDR2 FQNEAQ. The CDR3 loop reads CASSQPGPPNTEAFF. Here the CDR3 DNA reads TGTGCCAGCAGCCAACCGGGACCGCCGAACACTGAAGCTTTCTTT.

This clone was seen more than once but under ten times. The V gene is TRBV11-2, the J gene TRBJ1-1; D possibly corresponds to TRBD1 (5 bases). Germline loops: CDR1 SGHAT, CDR2 FQNNGV. The CDR3 totals 14 residues. With 8 bases removed from V and 1 base from J, the gap between germline ends came to 14 bases. The DNA of the CDR3 is TGTGCCAGCGGCCTGGGACGGCGGAACACTGAAGCTTTCTTT. Protein: CASGLGRRNTEAFF.

The chain carries TRBV5-1 and TRBJ1-4; possibly TRBD1 for D (5 bases). The CDR3 has 13 amino acids. The V and J ends lost 5 bases and 4 bases respectively, with 9 bases between them. CDR1 is SGHRS, CDR2 YFSETQ, per germline. CDR3 DNA: TGCGCCAGCAGTTGGGGGATTAATGAAAAACTGTTTTTT. This encodes CASSWGINEKLFF.

This chain connects TRBV10-3 to TRBJ2-3, with 7 bases matching TRBD1. J was trimmed by 0 bases and V by 2 bases; bases with no gene match: 2. Germline assignment: CDR1 ENHRY and CDR2 SYGVKD. The CDR3 loop spans 15 amino acids. The CDR3 bases are TGTGCCATCAGTGAGACAGGGGTTAGCACAGATACGCAGTATTTT. It translates to CAISETGVSTDTQYF.

This clone was detected a few times. The V and J genes are TRBV7-8 and TRBJ1-1; 7 nucleotides agree with TRBD1. After removal of 1 base from V and 6 bases from J, the junction contained 8 bases not matched to a gene. This CDR3 contains 15 residues. CDR1 and CDR2 (germline): SGHVS, FQNEAQ. This chain's CDR3 is CASSLEQGGISEAFF. CDR3 DNA: TGTGCCAGCAGCTTAGAGCAGGGGGGTATTTCTGAAGCTTTCTTT.

The rearrangement joins TRBV7-9 to TRBJ2-3; TRBD2 matches at 13 bases. This CDR3 is built from 18 residues. V lost 5 bases and J lost 0; bases outside the gene matches: 8. Germline assignment: CDR1 SEHNR and CDR2 FQNEAQ (reference sequence). DNA for the CDR3: TGTGCCAGCAGCATGACTAGCGGGGGGTATACTAGCACAGATACGCAGTATTTT. Amino acids: CASSMTSGGYTSTDTQYF.